This TCR beta chain was found in a study of T-cell reconstitution after alpha-beta-depleted transplantation in children. V shed 3 bases and J shed 2 bases, with 10 bases lying between them. CDR3 length equals 15 residues. Germline V gene lookup returns CDR1 MGHRA and CDR2 YSYEKL. Unique molecular identifiers featured in how the TCRbeta library was prepared. One entry per CDR3 protein results from TCRdb running MiXCR on the PCR reads. The table lists nearly 550,000 distinct CDR3 sequences, approximately 16% of them singletons, with 3% to 3.5% in the top ten. This specimen consisted of PBMCs from the stem cell graft donor, obtained from the stem cell graft. This receptor was taken from a human donor who donated a stem cell graft to a child with acute lymphoblastic leukemia. This chain joins TRBV4-1 and TRBJ2-2; perhaps D is TRBD1 or TRBD2 (5 bases each). The CDR3 is CASSHWDGNTGELFF. The CDR3 DNA reads as TGCGCCAGCAGCCACTGGGACGGAAACACCGGGGAGCTGTTTTTT.